The 30 T cell receptor beta chains below were found in one sample sequenced in a study of response to subunit inactivated influenza vaccine. TCRdb analysed the RT-PCR reads with MiXCR anew, one entry per CDR3 protein. The data hold 500,000 to 600,000 distinct CDR3 sequences, with about an eighth observed a single time. Specimen: PBMCs from blood, collected more than 35 days after vaccination. The receptors shown here come from a man in his fifties who received an inactivated influenza vaccine.

A few counts support this clonotype. V usage is TRBV4-3 and J usage is TRBJ2-2, with D possibly matching TRBD1 (6 bases). Germline V gene data show CDR1 as LGHNA and CDR2 as YSLEER. The CDR3 loop spans 17 amino acids. Trimming shortened V by 0 bases and J by 2 bases, and 13 bases separated the two germline ends. In nucleotides, the CDR3 is TGCGCCAGCAGCCAAGAAGCTGGACAGAGTAACACCGGGGAGCTGTTTTTT. It codes for CASSQEAGQSNTGELFF.

The genes are TRBV4-3 and TRBJ1-2; the D is unclear. Germline V gene data show CDR1 as LGHNA and CDR2 as YSLEER. The CDR3 sequence is 14 residues long. V was clipped by 0 bases and J by 4 bases, with 9 bases between them. CDR3 protein: CASSQEWQSYGYTF. CDR3 sequence (DNA): TGCGCCAGCAGCCAAGAATGGCAGAGCTATGGCTACACCTTC.

This clonotype was counted between two and nine times. The genes are TRBV15 and TRBJ2-5; D gene ambiguous. Germline CDR1 and CDR2: LNHNV and YYDKDF (reference sequence). CDR3 size: 14 residues. V was trimmed by 3 bases and J by 1 base, leaving 9 bases between them. This CDR3 is CATSSLTPQETQYF. The CDR3 DNA reads TGTGCCACCAGCAGCCTGACGCCCCAAGAGACCCAGTACTTC.

This clonotype was detected many times. The rearrangement uses TRBV20-1 and TRBJ2-1, with TRBD2 matching 9 bases. The CDR3 runs to 16 residues. The trim removed 4 bases at V and 4 bases at J, leaving 11 bases unmatched. Germline CDR1 and CDR2: DFQATT and SNEGSKA (reference sequence). The CDR3: CSAIGSGGGEYNEQFF. The DNA for the CDR3 is TGCAGTGCTATCGGATCCGGCGGGGGGGAGTACAATGAGCAGTTCTTC.

A few counts support this clonotype. This chain uses TRBV28 with TRBJ2-3, with 9 bases matching TRBD2. This CDR3 has 16 amino acids. Germline V gives CDR1 MDHEN, CDR2 SYDVKM. The V and J ends lost 4 bases and 0 bases, in that order; junction bases with no gene match: 5. CDR3 region: CASSSLAGSSTDTQYF. The CDR3 DNA sequence: TGTGCCAGCAGTTCTCTAGCGGGATCCAGCACAGATACGCAGTATTTT.

V and J are TRBV20-1 and TRBJ2-7; 7 bases fit TRBD2. With V trimmed by 3 bases and J by 1 base, 9 bases remained unmatched. The CDR3 extends over 15 amino acids. CDR1 is DFQATT and CDR2 is SNEGSKA in the germline V gene (reference sequence). The CDR3 nucleotides read TGCAGTGCTAGGAATTTGCGGGAGTCGTCCTACGAGCAGTACTTC. It translates to CSARNLRESSYEQYF.

The genes are TRBV10-3 and TRBJ1-1; D perhaps matches TRBD1 (5 bases). The CDR3 has 13 residues. The V end lost 0 bases, the J end lost 6 bases, and 8 bases lay between the germline ends. Germline V gives CDR1 ENHRY, CDR2 SYGVKD. CDR3 nucleotides: TGTGCCATCAGTGAGTCGACGGGGGCTGAAGCTTTCTTT. Protein product: CAISESTGAEAFF.

This clonotype was seen more than once but under ten times. The chain employs TRBV14 and TRBJ2-3; 8 bases align to TRBD2. Looked up from germline, CDR1 is SGHDN and CDR2 is FVKESK. The V gene end was trimmed by 3 bases and the J gene end by 2 bases; junction bases not matched to a gene: 10. The CDR3 is 17 amino acids. CDR3 loop: CASSQRGVLRNTDTQYF. The CDR3 DNA reads TGTGCCAGCAGCCAGCGGGGGGTACTCCGTAACACAGATACGCAGTATTTT.

In its sample, this clonotype was seen many times. The chain has TRBV29-1 and TRBJ1-2; maybe TRBD1 (5 bases). This CDR3 has 14 amino acids. Germline V gene lookup returns CDR1 SQVTM and CDR2 ANQGSEA. V was clipped by 3 bases and J by 5 bases, with 16 bases between them. The chain's CDR3 is CSVDAAGQGYGYTF. DNA of the CDR3: TGCAGCGTTGACGCCGCGGGGCAAGGATATGGCTACACCTTC. The full variable domain, in which reference TRBV29-1 and TRBJ1-2 provide the parts outside the CDR3, is SAVISQKPSRDICQRGTSLTIQCQVDSQVTMMFWYRQQPGQSLTLIATANQGSEATYESGFVIDKFPISRPNLTFSTLTVSNMSPEDSSIYLCSVDAAGQGYGYTFGSGTRLTVV.

Many counts were recorded for this clonotype. V is TRBV12-3 or TRBV12-4 and J is TRBJ1-4, with TRBD1 as a possible D gene (5 bases). The CDR3 covers 13 residues. Trimming cost V 3 bases and J 5 bases, with 7 bases left between them. Here the CDR3 DNA reads TGTGCCAGCAGTTTGGCAGGGAATGAAAAACTGTTTTTT. Its protein is CASSLAGNEKLFF.

This chain uses TRBV5-1 with TRBJ2-7; 7 bases are shared with TRBD1. The CDR3 is 15 amino acids. V shed 4 bases and J 0 bases; nucleotides not matched to a gene: 7. Looked up from germline, CDR1 is SGHRS and CDR2 is YFSETQ. CDR3 loop: CASSRQDRSSYEQYF. The DNA for the CDR3 is TGCGCCAGCAGCCGCCAGGACAGGAGCTCCTACGAGCAGTACTTC.

This chain connects TRBV5-1 to TRBJ2-7; 7 nucleotides line up with TRBD1. In germline, CDR1 is SGHRS, CDR2 YFSETQ. This CDR3 has 14 amino acids. The junction had 7 bases not matched to a gene; V was cut back by 4 bases and J by 3 bases. CDR3 residues: CASSPRQGIYEQYF. The CDR3 nucleotides read TGCGCCAGCAGCCCCAGACAGGGAATCTACGAGCAGTACTTC.

This clonotype was counted many times. V gene TRBV5-1 combines with J gene TRBJ2-3; 11 bases map to TRBD2. The ends lost 4 bases at V and 4 bases at J; junction bases unmatched: 8. The CDR3 has 16 amino acids. Germline V gives CDR1 SGHRS, CDR2 YFSETQ. This CDR3 is CASSIASGRSSDTQYF. The DNA for the CDR3 is TGCGCCAGCAGCATAGCTAGCGGGAGGTCGTCAGATACGCAGTATTTT.

This clonotype was seen more than once but under ten times. The rearrangement links TRBV20-1 to TRBJ2-1; TRBD2 aligns across 7 bases. Per the germline V gene, CDR1 is DFQATT and CDR2 is SNEGSKA (reference sequence). The length of the CDR3 is 15 residues. J lost 3 bases, V lost 6 bases, and 11 bases had no gene match. The CDR3 coding sequence is TGCAGTGCGTCGGGTGGCCTAGCGGACTACAATGAGCAGTTCTTC. Translation: CSASGGLADYNEQFF.

The chain couples TRBV12-3 or TRBV12-4 to TRBJ2-7; 12 bases are a match to TRBD2. V gave up 2 bases and J gave up 2 bases; unmatched junction bases: 7. This CDR3 region has 17 residues. CDR3 region: CASSLLAGGPWTYEQYF. The CDR3 DNA follows: TGTGCCAGCAGTTTACTAGCGGGAGGGCCGTGGACCTACGAGCAGTACTTC.

The rearrangement uses TRBV4-2 and TRBJ1-2, with D unclear. Germline CDR1 is LGHNA and CDR2 is YNFKEQ. This CDR3 comprises 16 residues. V gave up 0 bases and J gave up 8 bases, with 19 bases separating them. CDR3 amino acids: CASSQDLTGGLGGYTF. DNA for the CDR3: TGTGCCAGCAGCCAAGATCTGACCGGAGGACTTGGAGGCTACACCTTC.

V usage is TRBV7-2 and J usage is TRBJ2-2, with 11 bases lining up with TRBD1. The CDR3 is made up of 15 amino acids. Trimming cost V 0 bases and J 7 bases; bases outside gene matches: 1. CDR1 SGHTA and CDR2 FQGNSA come from the germline V gene. CDR3 loop: CASSLAGQGVGELFF. For the CDR3, the DNA is TGTGCCAGCAGCTTAGCGGGACAGGGGGTCGGGGAGCTGTTTTTT.

This clonotype is a singleton in its sample. The chain uses TRBV7-9 and TRBJ1-1; 7 bases line up with TRBD1. Germline CDR1 and CDR2: SEHNR and FQNEAQ (reference sequence). V dropped 7 bases and J dropped 6; count of bases not matched to a gene: 5. This CDR3 contains 12 residues. The CDR3 DNA is TGTGCCAGCATCCTAGGGGGCGCTGAAGCTTTCTTT. Translating gives CASILGGAEAFF.

A few counts support this clonotype. V and J are TRBV5-1 and TRBJ2-7, with TRBD1 identical over 8 bases. Germline loops: CDR1 SGHRS, CDR2 YFSETQ. The CDR3 sequence is 15 residues long. Trimming at V came to 3 bases and at J to 4 bases, leaving 9 bases not matched to a gene. CDR3 coding DNA: TGCGCCAGCAGCTCCGGACAGGGAGAGGTGTACGAGCAGTACTTC. This translates into CASSSGQGEVYEQYF.

This rearrangement joins TRBV13 to TRBJ2-5; 8 bases are a match to TRBD1. Germline CDR1 reads PRHDT; CDR2 reads FYEKMQ (reference sequence). This CDR3 has 15 residues. The V gene end was trimmed by 5 bases and the J gene end by 5 bases; junction bases not matched to a gene: 10. The CDR3 here is CASSPGRTGRETQYF. As DNA, the CDR3 is TGTGCCAGCAGCCCCGGTCGGACAGGGCGTGAGACCCAGTACTTC.

The V and J genes are TRBV3-1 and TRBJ2-1; TRBD2 might be the D (6 bases). CDR1 is LGHDT, CDR2 YNNKEL, per germline (reference sequence). The CDR3 length is 16 residues. Trimming left V 1 base short and J 7 bases short, with 17 bases between. CDR3 nucleotides: TGTGCCAGCAGCCAAGTAGAGGCGGGATGGGGAAATGAGCAGTTCTTC. Residues: CASSQVEAGWGNEQFF.

In its sample, this clonotype was seen many times. J is TRBJ2-1 and V is TRBV13; D might be TRBD1 or TRBD2, each matching 6 bases. Germline-derived CDR1 and CDR2 are PRHDT and FYEKMQ (reference sequence). The CDR3 runs 12 residues. Trimming stripped 1 base from V and 9 bases from J, with 7 bases between. This chain's CDR3 is CASSLEGGEQFF. CDR3 DNA: TGTGCCAGCAGCTTAGAGGGGGGTGAGCAGTTCTTC.

This clonotype was seen at least ten times. The chain couples TRBV5-1 to TRBJ2-7, with 8 bases lining up with TRBD2. The CDR3 contains 14 residues. CDR1 is SGHRS and CDR2 is YFSETQ in the germline V gene. V shed 3 bases and J 5 bases; nucleotides not matched to a gene: 7. CDR3 amino acids: CASSSGTRGHEQYF. For the CDR3, the DNA is TGCGCCAGCAGCTCCGGGACTAGGGGCCACGAGCAGTACTTC.

This clonotype was counted a few times. The chain joins TRBV12-3 or TRBV12-4 to TRBJ2-2; D is possibly TRBD2 (6 bases). This CDR3 spans 15 amino acids. The V end lost 1 base, the J end lost 5 bases, and 11 bases lay between the germline ends. CDR3 loop: CASSLVARGTGELFF. Here the CDR3 DNA reads TGTGCCAGCAGTTTAGTGGCGCGGGGTACCGGGGAGCTGTTTTTT.

V is TRBV10-3 and J is TRBJ1-2, with a possible D match to TRBD1 (6 bases). Germline V gene lookup returns CDR1 ENHRY and CDR2 SYGVKD. With 2 bases removed from V and 6 bases from J, the gap between germline ends came to 7 bases. The CDR3 totals 12 residues. The CDR3 reads CAISETGHGYTF. DNA of the CDR3: TGTGCCATCAGTGAGACAGGGCATGGCTACACCTTC.

The chain has TRBV5-5 and TRBJ1-4, with a tentative D call TRBD1 (6 bases). In germline, CDR1 is SGHKS, CDR2 YYEKEE (reference sequence). Trimming removed 2 bases at V and 6 bases at J, with 14 bases between. The CDR3 contains 15 residues. CDR3 DNA sequence: TGTGCCAGCAGCTTCACAGGGTCTGGCGATGAAAAACTGTTTTTT. This translates into CASSFTGSGDEKLFF.

This clonotype was observed a handful of times. V usage is TRBV10-3 and J usage is TRBJ2-5, with 7 nucleotides matching TRBD1. Germline lookup yields CDR1 ENHRY and CDR2 SYGVKD. The junction had 6 bases not matched to a gene; V was cut back by 5 bases and J by 0 bases. The CDR3 extends over 15 amino acids. The CDR3 nucleotides are TGTGCCATCAGTCCCCGGGACAGCAACCAAGAGACCCAGTACTTC. It yields the protein CAISPRDSNQETQYF.

The genes are TRBV7-2 and TRBJ2-5; D possibly corresponds to TRBD2 (7 bases). CDR3 length equals 15 residues. In germline, CDR1 is SGHTA, CDR2 FQGNSA. V lost 5 bases to trimming and J lost 5 bases, with 18 bases between them. Here the CDR3 reads CASSTGLQGSETQYF. The CDR3 DNA reads as TGTGCCAGCAGCACGGGACTACAGGGTTCGGAGACCCAGTACTTC.

The rearrangement uses TRBV7-2 and TRBJ2-7; 7 positions match TRBD2. Germline trimming cut 5 bases from V and 6 bases from J; bases unmatched to any gene: 4. Germline V gene sequence: CDR1 SGHTA, CDR2 FQGNSA. CDR3 length equals 12 residues. The CDR3 nucleotides are TGTGCCAGCAGCCGGGAGGTGGGCGAGCAGTACTTC. Protein: CASSREVGEQYF.

This clonotype was found many times. The chain combines TRBV5-6 with TRBJ2-1, with D uncertain. Trimming removed 4 bases at V and 6 bases at J, with 11 bases between. Germline V gene lookup returns CDR1 SGHDT and CDR2 YYEEEE. CDR3 length: 13 amino acids. As DNA, the CDR3 is TGTGCCAGCAGCCTGGGCATGACCAATGAGCAGTTCTTC. It codes for CASSLGMTNEQFF.